A single sample is the source of the 4 T cell receptor beta chains below, sequenced in a study of response to subunit inactivated influenza vaccine. Via MiXCR, TCRdb re-called the RT-PCR reads, giving one row per CDR3 protein. The sample has about 480,000 distinct CDR3 sequences, 10% to 15% seen once. The specimen comprised PBMCs from blood, sampled about 40 days after vaccination. The receptor set was obtained from a man between 45 and 60 years old who received an inactivated influenza vaccine.

This chain links TRBV7-2 with TRBJ2-7, with D possibly being TRBD1 (6 bases). Germline assignment: CDR1 SGHTA and CDR2 FQGNSA. This CDR3 has 14 residues. V gave up 3 bases and J gave up 2 bases, with 11 bases separating them. The CDR3 here is CASSFTGPAYEQYF. In DNA, the CDR3 is TGTGCCAGCAGCTTCACAGGGCCCGCCTACGAGCAGTACTTC.

This clonotype appeared a few times. This chain joins TRBV7-2 and TRBJ2-7, with 8 positions matching TRBD2. This CDR3 is 15 amino acids long. Germline CDR1 is SGHTA and CDR2 is FQGNSA. Germline trimming cut 3 bases from V and 2 bases from J; bases unmatched to any gene: 6. This chain's CDR3 is CASSFFGGGTYEQYF. CDR3 in DNA: TGTGCCAGCAGCTTTTTTGGCGGGGGGACCTACGAGCAGTACTTC.

This clonotype was seen a single time. The rearrangement uses TRBV4-3 and TRBJ2-3; the D is unclear. The germline gives CDR1 LGHNA, CDR2 YSLEER. The CDR3 length is 15 residues. V lost 1 base to trimming and J lost 0 bases, with 8 bases between them. CDR3 in DNA: TGCGCCAGCAGCCAAGTTGGCAGCAGCACAGATACGCAGTATTTT. This sequence encodes CASSQVGSSTDTQYF.

The CDR3 DNA sequence: TGTGCCAGCAGTGAAGGACAGGGACCCAATCAGCCCCAGCATTTT. Its protein product is CASSEGQGPNQPQHF. The V gene is TRBV6-1, the J gene TRBJ1-5; TRBD1 aligns across 7 bases. Germline CDR1 reads MNHNS; CDR2 reads SASEGT. There are 15 residues in the CDR3. Trimming removed 1 base from V and 3 bases from J; junction bases left unmatched: 3.